Each of the 24 T cell receptor beta chains below was sequenced from the same sample in a study of graft-versus-host responses after intestinal transplantation. Here immunoSEQ multiplex PCR was the method, and the copy in TCRdb shows in-frame clones only, minus some. The repertoire holds 80,000 to 95,000 clones, with roughly 91% as singletons. These receptors are not linked to any known antigen. The specimen was unstimulated CD8+ T cells sorted from spleen or lymph node cells, collected before intestinal transplant. All receptors come from a human donor who received an intestinal transplant.

This clone is a singleton in its sample. The chain has TRBV11-2 and TRBJ2-3, with 7 bases identical to TRBD2. Germline trimming cut 3 bases from V and 0 bases from J; bases unmatched to any gene: 9. Germline CDR1 SGHAT, CDR2 FQNNGV. CDR3 length: 17 amino acids. CDR3 sequence (DNA): TGTGCCAGCAGCTTGTCCGGGACTACGTATAGCACAGATACGCAGTATTTT. It codes for CASSLSGTTYSTDTQYF.

This rearrangement joins TRBV19 to TRBJ2-3, with D possibly matching TRBD1 (5 bases). The CDR3 sequence is 12 residues long. Between the trimmed V and J ends, which lost 6 bases and 2 bases, there was a span of 6 bases. CDR1 is LNHDA, CDR2 SQIVND, per germline (reference sequence). The CDR3: CASRGATDTQYF. CDR3 sequence (DNA): TGTGCCAGTAGAGGGGCCACAGATACGCAGTATTTT.

The chain links TRBV28 to TRBJ2-7; no reliable D call. Germline assignment: CDR1 MDHEN and CDR2 SYDVKM. The CDR3 runs 11 residues. Trimming took off 4 bases at V and 4 bases at J, with 5 bases between the two ends. The chain's CDR3 is CASSSLYEQYF. The CDR3 DNA follows: TGTGCCAGCAGTTCCCTTTACGAGCAGTACTTC.

The rearrangement links TRBV27 to TRBJ1-6; D ambiguous. Germline V gene data show CDR1 as MNHEY and CDR2 as SMNVEV (reference sequence). V was trimmed by 6 bases and J by 9 bases, leaving 9 bases between them. The CDR3 has 12 residues. CDR3 coding DNA: TGTGCCAGCAGCAGCGGGGTTTCACCCCTCCACTTT. This gives the protein CASSSGVSPLHF.

This chain links TRBV27 with TRBJ2-7, with 8 bases fitting TRBD1. The germline V gene encodes CDR1 MNHEY and CDR2 SMNVEV (reference sequence). The CDR3 is made up of 14 amino acids. V dropped 0 bases and J dropped 6; count of bases not matched to a gene: 4. The CDR3: CASSLSPTGAEQYF. The CDR3 nucleotides are TGTGCCAGCAGTTTATCGCCGACAGGGGCCGAGCAGTACTTC.

The rearrangement links TRBV10-3 to TRBJ2-3, with 7 bases that match TRBD1. The trim removed 9 bases at V and 1 base at J, leaving 10 bases unmatched. This CDR3 comprises 15 residues. Germline CDR1 ENHRY, CDR2 SYGVKD. The CDR3 DNA is TGTGCCATAGGACAGGTAGCGTCAGGCACAGATACGCAGTATTTT. Translating gives CAIGQVASGTDTQYF.

This chain links TRBV27 with TRBJ1-6, with D unresolved. Per germline, CDR1 MNHEY and CDR2 SMNVEV (reference sequence). V lost 0 bases, J lost 5 bases, and 2 bases lay in between. The CDR3 is 13 amino acids. CDR3 sequence: CASSLSNNSPLHF. CDR3 sequence (DNA): TGTGCCAGCAGTTTATCTAATAATTCACCCCTCCACTTT.

A remark on this clone: One junction end does not reproduce the germline sequence, and a read error may be involved. The chain is built from TRBV5-6 and TRBJ2-7; 8 bases agree with TRBD2. Germline V CDR1 and CDR2: SGHDT, YYEEEE. The CDR3 extends over 14 amino acids. The CDR3 is CASSLGLGPYEQYF. The CDR3 DNA reads as TGTGCCAGCAGTTTGGGACTAGGGCCCTACGAGCAGTACTTC.

The chain combines TRBV29-1 with TRBJ2-7, with TRBD2 identical over 7 bases. This CDR3 has 12 residues. Germline CDR1 SQVTM, CDR2 ANQGSEA. With 4 bases clipped from V and 4 bases from J, the junction kept 4 bases outside the gene matches. The CDR3 is CSVVWGGYEQYF. The CDR3 DNA is TGCAGCGTTGTCTGGGGGGGTTACGAGCAGTACTTC.

The chain couples TRBV19 to TRBJ1-2; a weak D match, TRBD1 (6 bases). The CDR3 contains 17 residues. V was clipped by 7 bases and J by 3 bases, with 24 bases between them. Germline-derived CDR1 and CDR2 are LNHDA and SQIVND (reference sequence). The CDR3 loop is CASTTEGQPGGDYGYTF. The CDR3, as DNA: TGTGCCAGTACTACCGAAGGACAGCCGGGAGGTGACTATGGCTACACCTTC. The complete variable domain, with remaining parts taken from reference TRBV19 and TRBJ1-2, reads DGGITQSPKYLFRKEGQNVTLSCEQNLNHDAMYWYRQDPGQGLRLIYYSQIVNDFQKGDIAEGYSVSREKKESFPLTVTSAQKNPTAFYLCASTTEGQPGGDYGYTFGSGTRLTVV.

The chain joins TRBV7-9 to TRBJ2-1; D may be TRBD1 (5 bases). Germline CDR1 and CDR2: SEHNR and FQNEAQ (reference sequence). Trimming cost V 5 bases and J 0 bases, with 17 bases left between them. CDR3 size: 17 residues. The CDR3: CASSGRQTESSYNEQFF. The CDR3 nucleotides are TGTGCCAGCAGCGGAAGACAGACAGAAAGCTCCTACAATGAGCAGTTCTTC.

V and J are TRBV29-1 and TRBJ2-1; TRBD1 agrees at 11 bases. Germline loops: CDR1 SQVTM, CDR2 ANQGSEA. V lost 0 bases to trimming and J lost 8 bases; unmatched junction nucleotides: 6. The CDR3 is 15 residues long. CDR3 sequence reads: CSVEDGGQGDDEQFF. CDR3 bases: TGCAGCGTTGAAGATGGGGGACAGGGGGATGATGAGCAGTTCTTC.

This clone was recorded only once. The chain has TRBV6-5 and TRBJ1-2; no definite D call. CDR1 and CDR2 from the germline V gene are MNHEY and SVGAGI. CDR3 length: 15 amino acids. The V end lost 2 bases, the J end lost 0 bases, and 10 bases lay between the germline ends. The DNA of the CDR3 is TGTGCCAGCAGTTACGCGGCAGACCCTAACTATGGCTACACCTTC. As protein: CASSYAADPNYGYTF.

This clone was observed a single time. This chain joins TRBV7-8 and TRBJ1-3; D not resolved. The CDR3 runs 13 residues. The germline V and J ends were trimmed by 2 bases and 4 bases, with 6 bases remaining between them. CDR1 SGHVS and CDR2 FQNEAQ come from the germline V gene. This CDR3 reads CASSLLSGNTIYF. CDR3 nucleotides: TGTGCCAGCAGCTTACTCTCCGGAAACACCATATATTTT.

The CDR3 spells CASSQDWQGLSGANVLTF. The CDR3 DNA reads as TGCGCCAGCAGCCAAGATTGGCAGGGACTCTCTGGGGCCAACGTCCTGACTTTC. V gene TRBV4-3 combines with J gene TRBJ2-6; perhaps TRBD2 as D (6 bases). Germline CDR1 is LGHNA and CDR2 is YSLEER. The V end was cut by 0 bases, the J end by 0 bases, with 12 bases between. The length of the CDR3 is 18 residues.

V is TRBV14 and J is TRBJ2-3, with TRBD2 matching over 10 bases. J was trimmed by 2 bases and V by 6 bases; bases with no gene match: 8. CDR3 length: 16 residues. The germline gives CDR1 SGHDN, CDR2 FVKESK. The CDR3 nucleotides are TGTGCCAGCAGTCATGTAGCGGGGGGCTTCACAGATACGCAGTATTTT. It translates to CASSHVAGGFTDTQYF. Full variable domain (remainder filled in from reference TRBV14 and TRBJ2-3): EAGVTQFPSHSVIEKGQTVTLRCDPISGHDNLYWYRRVMGKEIKFLLHFVKESKQDESGMPNNRFLAERTGGTYSTLKVQPAELEDSGVYFCASSHVAGGFTDTQYFGPGTRLTVL.

The rearrangement links TRBV27 to TRBJ1-1; 10 bases map to TRBD1. The CDR3 extends over 16 amino acids. Germline V lookup: CDR1 MNHEY, CDR2 SMNVEV (reference sequence). Trimming took 0 bases from V and 7 from J; bases not matched to a gene: 8. The DNA for the CDR3 is TGTGCCAGCAGTTTATCTTTTGGGACAGGGGTTGATGAAGCTTTCTTT. Its protein product is CASSLSFGTGVDEAFF.

The chain couples TRBV7-7 to TRBJ1-4; D perhaps matches TRBD1 (6 bases). This CDR3 is 17 amino acids long. The V gene's germline CDR1 is SSHAT and CDR2 FNYEAQ (reference sequence). Deletions cut 1 base from V and 3 bases from J, with 15 bases between. DNA for the CDR3: TGTGCCAGCAGCTTAGGGCAGGGGCCCGCTGCTAATGAAAAACTGTTTTTT. Translating gives CASSLGQGPAANEKLFF.

J is TRBJ1-2 and V is TRBV29-1; D unclear. The CDR3 contains 13 residues. CDR1 is SQVTM, CDR2 ANQGSEA, per germline. Trimming removed 3 bases at V and 3 bases at J, with 11 bases between. The CDR3 coding sequence is TGCAGCGTTGATCTGGCTGGTCACTATGGCTACACCTTC. Protein sequence: CSVDLAGHYGYTF.

The gene calls are TRBV7-9 and TRBJ2-3; weak D call: TRBD1 (7 bases). CDR3 length: 15 amino acids. V dropped 4 bases and J dropped 2 bases, with 13 bases sitting between them. The V gene's germline CDR1 is SEHNR and CDR2 FQNEAQ (reference sequence). The CDR3 protein is CASSSLRGATDTQYF. For the CDR3, the DNA is TGTGCCAGCAGCTCCCTCAGGGGGGCCACAGATACGCAGTATTTT.

V and J are TRBV9 and TRBJ2-1; TRBD2 matches 8 bases. Germline V gene data show CDR1 as SGDLS and CDR2 as YYNGEE. This CDR3 is built from 15 residues. V dropped 2 bases and J dropped 6; count of bases not matched to a gene: 7. The CDR3 DNA reads TGTGCCAGCAGCGTCAGCGGGGGAAGTTTCAATGAGCAGTTCTTC. This codes for CASSVSGGSFNEQFF.

The V gene is TRBV7-2, the J gene TRBJ2-1, with TRBD2 identical over 8 bases. V lost 5 bases to trimming and J lost 8 bases; unmatched junction nucleotides: 11. CDR3 length equals 15 residues. Germline V gives CDR1 SGHTA, CDR2 FQGNSA. In nucleotides, the CDR3 is TGTGCCAGCAGCGCTAGCGGGTATCGATCCGATGAGCAGTTCTTC. The encoded protein is CASSASGYRSDEQFF.

The CDR3 DNA reads as TGCAGTGCGGGCCACGAGCAGTACTTC. Translated: CSAGHEQYF. The chain carries TRBV20-1 and TRBJ2-7; D remains unclear. The CDR3 is 9 residues long. Looked up from germline, CDR1 is DFQATT and CDR2 is SNEGSKA (reference sequence). Trimming left V 6 bases short and J 5 bases short, with 5 bases between.

The chain employs TRBV5-1 and TRBJ1-2, with 7 bases that match TRBD1. The CDR3 consists of 14 residues. Germline V gene data show CDR1 as SGHRS and CDR2 as YFSETQ. With 0 bases clipped from V and 6 bases from J, the junction kept 5 bases outside the gene matches. CDR3 loop: CASSLVDRVDGYTF. CDR3 bases: TGCGCCAGCAGCTTGGTCGACAGGGTAGATGGCTACACCTTC.